One sample yielded the 22 T cell receptor beta chains listed below, sequenced in a study of memory CD4+ T cells and cytomegalovirus serostatus. Data came from immunoSEQ multiplex PCR; TCRdb stores just in-frame clones and leaves some out. The data contain tens of thousands of clones, roughly 78% of them singletons. The sort gate was single viable CD3+CD4+CD8-CD45RO+ cells for memory CD4+ T cells. The source material was memory CD4+ T cells from blood. The receptors come from an adult in good health and CMV-seronegative.

This sequence joins TRBV30 and TRBJ2-7, with a tentative D call TRBD2 (5 bases). Trimming pared 5 bases from V and 0 bases from J, leaving 5 bases between. The length of the CDR3 is 11 residues. CDR1 and CDR2 (germline): GTSNPN, SVGIG (reference sequence). The CDR3 sequence is CAWGSSYEQYF. CDR3 in DNA: TGTGCCTGGGGGAGCTCCTACGAGCAGTACTTC.

Only a few counts were recorded for this clone. V and J are TRBV7-3 and TRBJ2-1, with TRBD2 identical over 14 bases. This CDR3 comprises 20 residues. The germline V gene encodes CDR1 SGHTA and CDR2 FQGTGA. V shed 6 bases, J shed 0 bases, and the junction held 13 bases outside the gene matches. CDR3 residues: CASSSRGTSGGPSSYNEQFF. CDR3 sequence (DNA): TGTGCCAGCAGTTCGAGAGGGACTAGCGGGGGACCCAGCTCCTACAATGAGCAGTTCTTC.

The chain joins TRBV6-5 to TRBJ2-7; 10 bases map to TRBD1. The CDR3 consists of 14 residues. Per germline, CDR1 MNHEY and CDR2 SVGAGI. Losses at the gene ends were 4 bases for V and 3 bases for J; bases not matched to a gene: 3. In DNA form, the CDR3 reads TGTGCCAGCAGTTCGACAGGGGGCGGCTACGAGCAGTACTTC. Translating gives CASSSTGGGYEQYF.

This chain connects TRBV5-6 to TRBJ2-3, with D possibly being TRBD1 or TRBD2 (6 bases each). In germline, CDR1 is SGHDT, CDR2 YYEEEE. The CDR3 is made up of 13 amino acids. V lost 2 bases, J lost 9 bases, and 13 bases lay in between. The CDR3 region has the DNA TGTGCCAGCAGCTTAAATGCCGGGGGCACGCAGTATTTT. This sequence encodes CASSLNAGGTQYF. Based on the CDR3 plus reference TRBV5-6 and TRBJ2-3, the full variable domain is DAGVTQSPTHLIKTRGQQVTLRCSPKSGHDTVSWYQQALGQGPQFIFQYYEEEERQRGNFPDRFSGHQFPNYSSELNVNALLLGDSALYLCASSLNAGGTQYFGPGTRLTVL.

This clone was observed a single time. The J gene is TRBJ2-3, the V gene TRBV19, with 10 bases identical to TRBD1. CDR1 LNHDA and CDR2 SQIVND come from the germline V gene (reference sequence). Germline trimming cut 8 bases from V and 8 bases from J; bases unmatched to any gene: 10. There are 14 residues in the CDR3. The CDR3 spells CASQDRGGISTQYF. In DNA form, the CDR3 reads TGTGCCAGTCAGGACAGGGGGGGCATTAGTACGCAGTATTTT.

The rearrangement joins TRBV6-5 to TRBJ1-2; no reliable D call. Between the trimmed V and J ends, which lost 2 bases and 0 bases, there was a span of 10 bases. CDR1 and CDR2 (germline): MNHEY, SVGAGI. This CDR3 spans 15 amino acids. CDR3 in DNA: TGTGCCAGCAGTTACGGCGTGGGAGCTAACTATGGCTACACCTTC. Its translation: CASSYGVGANYGYTF.

The V and J genes are TRBV27 and TRBJ1-2; 9 bases are a match to TRBD1. V lost 6 bases and J lost 11; bases outside the gene matches: 10. Per the germline V gene, CDR1 is MNHEY and CDR2 is SMNVEV (reference sequence). The CDR3 has 13 residues. CDR3 amino acids: CASRPRGGQGYTF. Here the CDR3 DNA reads TGTGCCAGCAGACCCCGCGGGGGACAGGGATACACCTTC.

The chain couples TRBV13 to TRBJ2-5; 7 nucleotides align to TRBD1. The J call could be wrong; TRBJ2-7 is a better fit for the DNA end. The CDR3 is 16 amino acids. Germline V lookup: CDR1 PRHDT, CDR2 FYEKMQ (reference sequence). The CDR3 is CASSQSQGRSSYEQYF. Written as DNA, the CDR3 is TGTGCCAGCAGCCAATCACAGGGGCGAAGCTCCTACGAGCAGTACTTC.

The V call is TRBV29-1, the J call TRBJ2-7, with D tentatively TRBD2 (7 bases). Per germline, CDR1 SQVTM and CDR2 ANQGSEA. CDR3 length: 12 amino acids. The V and J ends lost 6 bases and 8 bases respectively, with 17 bases between them. The CDR3: CSVRGAGDQQYF. Written as DNA, the CDR3 is TGCAGCGTCCGGGGGGCAGGGGATCAGCAGTACTTC.

The chain combines TRBV19 with TRBJ2-7; 8 bases are shared with TRBD1. Unmatched junction bases numbered 9, after V lost 5 bases and J lost 0 bases. Germline CDR1 is LNHDA and CDR2 is SQIVND (reference sequence). CDR3 length: 16 amino acids. CDR3 amino acids: CASSLRTGRSSYEQYF. The CDR3 coding sequence is TGTGCCAGTAGTCTAAGGACAGGGCGATCCTCCTACGAGCAGTACTTC.

By share, this clone ranks as medium-sized. V is TRBV5-6 and J is TRBJ1-6, with D perhaps TRBD1 (6 bases). CDR3 length: 16 residues. Germline lookup yields CDR1 SGHDT and CDR2 YYEEEE. V was pared by 4 bases and J by 6 bases, with 17 bases between. CDR3 region: CASSPETGSSNSPLHF. In nucleotides, the CDR3 is TGTGCCAGCAGCCCTGAGACAGGTTCTTCTAATTCACCCCTCCACTTT.

The rearrangement uses TRBV14 and TRBJ1-6; D is uncertain. Germline lookup yields CDR1 SGHDN and CDR2 FVKESK. The length of the CDR3 is 15 residues. Trimming removed 5 bases from V and 0 bases from J, with 8 bases in between. CDR3 sequence: CASSDGSSYNSPLHF. The CDR3 DNA is TGTGCCAGCAGCGATGGGTCCTCCTATAATTCACCCCTCCACTTT.

The CDR3 bases are TGTGCCAGCAGTTCCCCGGGACAGGCCTACGAGCAGTACTTC. It yields the protein CASSSPGQAYEQYF. This chain connects TRBV28 to TRBJ2-7; the match to TRBD1 covers 8 bases. Germline-derived CDR1 and CDR2 are MDHEN and SYDVKM. The V segment lost 4 bases and the J segment 2 bases; nucleotides outside the gene matches: 4. The length of the CDR3 is 14 residues.

This clone occurred a few times. This chain joins TRBV29-1 and TRBJ2-5; D call uncertain. Per the germline V gene, CDR1 is SQVTM and CDR2 is ANQGSEA. The CDR3 length is 11 residues. V was clipped by 7 bases and J by 5 bases, with 11 bases between them. The CDR3 DNA sequence: TGCAGCGACCTCATCGGGGAGACCCAGTACTTC. Translation: CSDLIGETQYF.

The V gene is TRBV15, the J gene TRBJ1-4; 7 bases match TRBD1. The CDR3 runs to 15 residues. V shed 2 bases, J shed 8 bases, and the junction held 8 bases outside the gene matches. CDR1 and CDR2 (germline): LNHNV, YYDKDF (reference sequence). DNA for the CDR3: TGTGCCACCAGCAGACAACAGGGGAGGGAAGAAAAACTGTTTTTT. Its protein is CATSRQQGREEKLFF.

This clone was counted only a few times. CDR3 DNA sequence: TGTGCCAGCAGCCCCCCGGTAGGCTACTTGAACACTGAAGCTTTCTTT. As protein: CASSPPVGYLNTEAFF. The gene calls are TRBV14 and TRBJ1-1; no reliable D call. The germline V gene encodes CDR1 SGHDN and CDR2 FVKESK. CDR3 length: 16 amino acids. V lost 4 bases, J lost 0 bases, and 15 bases lay in between.

The chain employs TRBV6-1 and TRBJ1-5; D not resolved. Germline CDR1 reads MNHNS; CDR2 reads SASEGT. V was clipped by 7 bases and J by 3 bases, with 7 bases between them. This CDR3 has 12 amino acids. The CDR3 loop is CASIDSNQPQHF. CDR3 sequence (DNA): TGTGCCAGCATTGATTCCAATCAGCCCCAGCATTTT.

The chain has TRBV13 and TRBJ1-1; TRBD1 matches at 12 bases. V lost 5 bases and J lost 5; bases outside the gene matches: 12. The germline gives CDR1 PRHDT, CDR2 FYEKMQ (reference sequence). This CDR3 has 17 amino acids. Here the CDR3 DNA reads TGTGCCAGCAGCCCCAAGGGACAGGGGGCGCTTTCTACTGAAGCTTTCTTT. This encodes CASSPKGQGALSTEAFF. Based on the CDR3 plus reference TRBV13 and TRBJ1-1, the full variable domain is AAGVIQSPRHLIKEKRETATLKCYPIPRHDTVYWYQQGPGQDPQFLISFYEKMQSDKGSIPDRFSAQQFSDYHSELNMSSLELGDSALYFCASSPKGQGALSTEAFFGQGTRLTVV.

The V call is TRBV5-1, the J call TRBJ1-2, with no clear D. This CDR3 spans 15 amino acids. The V end was cut by 0 bases, the J end by 4 bases, with 13 bases between. CDR1 and CDR2 (germline): SGHRS, YFSETQ. The CDR3 reads CASSLGAANPYGYTF. For the CDR3, the DNA is TGCGCCAGCAGCTTGGGAGCCGCGAACCCCTATGGCTACACCTTC.

V and J are TRBV18 and TRBJ2-2; D ambiguous. The CDR3 runs to 11 residues. CDR1 KGHSH and CDR2 LQKENI come from the germline V gene. Between the trimmed V and J ends, which lost 1 base and 10 bases, there was a span of 4 bases. Here the CDR3 reads CASSPREELFF. The CDR3, as DNA: TGTGCCAGCTCACCACGCGAGGAGCTGTTTTTT.

The chain links TRBV7-2 to TRBJ1-2; maybe TRBD1 (6 bases). Trimming pared 5 bases from V and 7 bases from J, leaving 26 bases between. The CDR3 spans 17 residues. Germline CDR1 and CDR2: SGHTA and FQGNSA. The CDR3 reads CASSLVPQDSFAGGYTF. The CDR3 DNA sequence: TGTGCCAGCAGCCTCGTCCCCCAGGACAGCTTTGCAGGTGGCTACACCTTC.

This clone is labeled as medium-sized. The chain has TRBV14 and TRBJ2-7; 8 bases match TRBD2. Germline V CDR1 and CDR2: SGHDN, FVKESK. Losses at the gene ends were 5 bases for V and 0 bases for J; bases not matched to a gene: 3. The CDR3 totals 14 residues. CDR3 nucleotide sequence: TGTGCCAGCAGCTTCGGGGGGGCCTCCTACGAGCAGTACTTC. This gives the protein CASSFGGASYEQYF.